This TCR beta chain is drawn from a study of blood T cell repertoires in COVID-19. About the research overall: Nucleic acid was either cDNA or gDNA, and it came from T cells, B-cell-depleted T cells, or PBMCs.

Data came from immunoSEQ multiplex PCR; TCRdb stores just in-frame clones and leaves some out. The data contain more than 40,000 clones, 88% of them singletons. This CDR3 has 16 residues. CDR1 is MNHNS, CDR2 SASEGT, per germline. V shed 4 bases and J 7 bases; nucleotides not matched to a gene: 11. Input material: peripheral blood. The clonotype was recovered from a man aged 45 to 65 with active COVID-19. This chain connects TRBV6-1 to TRBJ2-1; TRBD2 matches at 9 bases. The CDR3 DNA follows: TGTGCCAGCAGTGCTCCCCCGGAAGCGGGAGGTAATGAGCAGTTCTTC. Encoded protein: CASSAPPEAGGNEQFF.